Below, 7 T cell receptor beta chains from the same sample are listed, as sequenced in a study of patients and donors after allogeneic stem cell transplantation. TCRdb re-called the RT-PCR reads through MiXCR, storing one row per CDR3 protein. The sample has about 400,000 distinct CDR3 sequences; approximately 16% are singletons. Material: blood, either unsorted or a sorted T cell fraction (not recorded which). Receptors were obtained from a human donor who was either an allogeneic HSCT recipient or a stem cell or donor lymphocyte infusion donor (not recorded which). It is not recorded whose cells these are; they may come from a transplant donor.

In this sample, this clonotype turned up many times. The genes are TRBV4-1 and TRBJ2-1; D may be TRBD1 (6 bases). V lost 5 bases and J lost 2, with 19 bases in between. The length of the CDR3 is 17 residues. The germline V gene has CDR1 MGHRA and CDR2 YSYEKL. The CDR3 here is CASSALTGHTPYNEQFF. DNA for the CDR3: TGCGCCAGCAGCGCACTTACGGGACACACACCCTACAATGAGCAGTTCTTC.

This clonotype was observed at least ten times. Compared with germline, one end of the junction differs, possibly owing to a read error. This sequence joins TRBV27 and TRBJ2-5; no clear D gene. Germline V gives CDR1 MNHEY, CDR2 SMNVEV (reference sequence). The CDR3 has 14 residues. For the CDR3, the DNA is TGTGCCAGCAGTTTACTCGGAAACCAGGAGACCCAGTACTTC. Translation gives CASSLLGNQETQYF.

The CDR3 here is CASSDPTSGSPDTQYF. The CDR3, as DNA: TGTGCCAGCAGTGACCCCACTAGCGGGAGCCCAGATACGCAGTATTTT. The J gene is TRBJ2-3, the V gene TRBV25-1, with TRBD2 matching over 11 bases. Germline trimming cut 3 bases from V and 4 bases from J; bases unmatched to any gene: 6. The V gene's germline CDR1 is MGHDK and CDR2 SYGVNS. The CDR3 covers 16 residues.

The genes are TRBV9 and TRBJ1-5; D remains unclear. Trimming took 3 bases from V and 4 from J, leaving 11 bases between them. This CDR3 contains 14 residues. Looked up from germline, CDR1 is SGDLS and CDR2 is YYNGEE. The CDR3 DNA reads as TGTGCCAGCAGCGATGGCAGGCCGAATCAGCCCCAGCATTTT. Its translation is CASSDGRPNQPQHF.

The sample holds a few counts of this clonotype. The gene calls are TRBV5-1 and TRBJ2-7; perhaps TRBD1 as D (6 bases). CDR3 length: 15 amino acids. Trimming removed 2 bases at V and 2 bases at J, with 14 bases between. The V gene's germline CDR1 is SGHRS and CDR2 YFSETQ. The CDR3 loop is CASSLIPGDTYEQYF. CDR3 DNA: TGCGCCAGCAGCTTAATACCAGGGGATACCTACGAGCAGTACTTC.

In its sample, this clonotype was seen a few times. The chain combines TRBV11-2 with TRBJ2-2; tentatively, D is TRBD1 or TRBD2 (5 bases each). Germline-derived CDR1 and CDR2 are SGHAT and FQNNGV. Trimming stripped 2 bases from V and 0 bases from J, with 10 bases between. The CDR3 loop spans 16 amino acids. CDR3 bases: TGTGCCAGCAGCTTAAACCGGGACGCGAACACCGGGGAGCTGTTTTTT. This gives the protein CASSLNRDANTGELFF.

This clonotype was counted a few times. V and J are TRBV7-6 and TRBJ2-7; 10 bases agree with TRBD1. The CDR3 consists of 14 residues. Germline V lookup: CDR1 SGHVS, CDR2 FNYEAQ. V lost 5 bases to trimming and J lost 3 bases; unmatched junction nucleotides: 4. CDR3 nucleotide sequence: TGTGCCAGCAGCGTCGGGACAGGGGACTACGAGCAGTACTTC. This gives the protein CASSVGTGDYEQYF.